This entry describes one T cell receptor (beta chain). What it binds is not known. The sample originates from a study of cytomegalovirus exposure and HLA in healthy donors. Overall study findings and caveats: By HLA locus, TCR association rates varied in a later analysis, with DRB1 showing the most and HLA-C the fewest. Among the sequence variants, a highly shared cluster was likely an artifact of sequencing.

The PCR was carried out with 60 Vbeta primers and 13 Jbeta primers. The table came from immunoSEQ multiplex PCR; TCRdb's copy has only in-frame clones and leaves some out. The sample includes 150,000 to 200,000 clones, approximately 83% of them seen just once. The sequenced sample consisted of PBMCs. The TCR originated in a man aged 18 to 35 in good health and CMV-seropositive.

The CDR3 bases are TGTGCCAGCAGCTCCGACGGGAAATATGGCTACACCTTC. It yields the protein CASSSDGKYGYTF. The V gene is TRBV9, the J gene TRBJ1-2; D is unclear. Germline loops: CDR1 SGDLS, CDR2 YYNGEE. The CDR3 totals 13 residues. With 4 bases removed from V and 5 bases from J, the gap between germline ends came to 12 bases.